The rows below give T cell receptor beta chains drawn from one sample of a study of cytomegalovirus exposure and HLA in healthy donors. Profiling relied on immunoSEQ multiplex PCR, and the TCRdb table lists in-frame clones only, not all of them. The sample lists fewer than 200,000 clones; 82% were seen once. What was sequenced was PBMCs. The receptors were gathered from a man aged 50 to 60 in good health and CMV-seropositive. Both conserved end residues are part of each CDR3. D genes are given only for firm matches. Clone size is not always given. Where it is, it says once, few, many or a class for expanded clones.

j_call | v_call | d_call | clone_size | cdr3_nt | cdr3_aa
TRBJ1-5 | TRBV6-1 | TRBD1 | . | TGTGCCAGCAGTGTTACAGGGGCCTTACAGCCCCAGCATTTT | CASSVTGALQPQHF
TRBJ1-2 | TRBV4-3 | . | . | TGCGCCAGCAGCCAAGCTTCTGCGGGATATAACTATGGCTACACCTTC | CASSQASAGYNYGYTF
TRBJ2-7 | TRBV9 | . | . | TGTGCCAGCAGCGTAGGAGGGGGACCCGTGCAGTACTTC | CASSVGGGPVQYF
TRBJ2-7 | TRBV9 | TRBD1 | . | TGTGCCAGCAGCGCCCGACAGGGATCCGGGGAGCAGTACTTC | CASSARQGSGEQYF
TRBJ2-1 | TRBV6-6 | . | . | TGTGCCAGCAGTTACTCGACATACAATGAGCAGTTCTTC | CASSYSTYNEQFF
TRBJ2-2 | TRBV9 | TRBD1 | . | TGTGCCAGCTCGCCCCGGACAGGGGACAGGGCCGGGGAGCTGTTTTTT | CASSPRTGDRAGELFF
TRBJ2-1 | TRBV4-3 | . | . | TGCGCCAGCAGCCATCACAGGGAACCTAATGAGCAGTTCTTC | CASSHHREPNEQFF
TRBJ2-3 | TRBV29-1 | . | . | TGCAGCGTTAGTGGGCAGGCGGGGGATACGCAGTATTTT | CSVSGQAGDTQYF
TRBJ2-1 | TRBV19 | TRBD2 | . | TGTGCCAGTAAAGTAGCGGGAGCCTATGAGCAGTTCTTC | CASKVAGAYEQFF
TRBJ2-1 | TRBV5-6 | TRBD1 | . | TGTGCCAGCAGCCCTAGGGCAGGGGGCAATGAGCAGTTCTTC | CASSPRAGGNEQFF
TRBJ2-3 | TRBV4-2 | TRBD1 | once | TGTGCCAGCAGCCCCCGGGACAGGGTCCAAACAGATACGCAGTATTTT | CASSPRDRVQTDTQYF
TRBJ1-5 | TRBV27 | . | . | TGTGCCAGCAGTCACTCCTCGTCCAATCAGCCCCAGCATTTT | CASSHSSSNQPQHF
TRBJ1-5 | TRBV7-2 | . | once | TGTGCCAGCAGCCCGGACAGCATGAGCAATCAGCCCCAGCATTTT | CASSPDSMSNQPQHF
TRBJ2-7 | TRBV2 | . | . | TGTGCCAGTTGGCCCGGGACTGGAATTTCCTACGAGCAGTACTTC | CASWPGTGISYEQYF
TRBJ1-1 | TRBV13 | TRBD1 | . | TGTGCCAGCAGCTCGATCGGGACAGGGGATGAAGCTTTCTTT | CASSSIGTGDEAFF
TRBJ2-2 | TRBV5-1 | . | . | TGCGCCAGCAGCGGGGCAGGCGGGGAGCTGTTTTTT | CASSGAGGELFF
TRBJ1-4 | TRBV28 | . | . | TGTGCCAGCAGTTTATTTAGTGCTGCAACTAATGAAAAACTGTTTTTT | CASSLFSAATNEKLFF
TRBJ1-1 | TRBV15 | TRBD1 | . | TGTGCCACCAGCAGAGGGAACCTAGACAGGGCAGATAAGGCTTTCTTT | CATSRGNLDRADKAFF
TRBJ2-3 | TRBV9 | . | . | TGTGCCAGCAGCGTAAGCGGTTTTATCGGCGGTGGGGATACGCAGTATTTT | CASSVSGFIGGGDTQYF
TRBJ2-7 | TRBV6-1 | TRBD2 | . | TGTGCCAGCAGTCAGAGCGGGGATAGCTCCTACGAGCAGTACTTC | CASSQSGDSSYEQYF
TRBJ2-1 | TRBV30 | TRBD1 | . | TGTGCCTGGAGTGTACAGGGGCTTGAGCAGTTCTTC | CAWSVQGLEQFF
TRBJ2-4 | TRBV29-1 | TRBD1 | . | TGCAGCGCCTTGACAGGGCCCGGGGCCAAAAACATTCAGTACTTC | CSALTGPGAKNIQYF
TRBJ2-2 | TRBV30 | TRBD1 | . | TGTGCCTGGAGCACCGGGACAGGGTACACCGGGGAGCTGTTTTTT | CAWSTGTGYTGELFF
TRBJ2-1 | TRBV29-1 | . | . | TGCAGCGGGGGGGAGAATGAGCAGTTCTTC | CSGGENEQFF
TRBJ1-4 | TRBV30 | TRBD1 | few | TGTGCCTGGGGCCGGGACAGTGAAAAACTGTTTTTT | CAWGRDSEKLFF
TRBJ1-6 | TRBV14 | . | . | TGTGCCAGCAGCCGAGTAGACAGCCCCTATAATTCACCCCTCCACTTT | CASSRVDSPYNSPLHF
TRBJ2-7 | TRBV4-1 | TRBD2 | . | TGCGCCAGCAGCCATTACGGGGGGGGGACGGACGGCGACGAGCAGTACTTC | CASSHYGGGTDGDEQYF
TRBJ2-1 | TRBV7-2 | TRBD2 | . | TGTGCCAGCAGCTTAACTAGCGGGAGGGCCGCCTATGAGCAGTTCTTC | CASSLTSGRAAYEQFF
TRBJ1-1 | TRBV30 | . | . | TGTGCCTGGGGCGCGGGGGGTGAAGCTTTCTTT | CAWGAGGEAFF
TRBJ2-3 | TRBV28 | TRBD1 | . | TGTGCCAGCAGTTCGGAACAGGGGGCAGGCACAGATACGCAGTATTTT | CASSSEQGAGTDTQYF
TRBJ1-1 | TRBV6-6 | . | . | TGTGCCAGCAGCTTGGACAGGAACACTGAAGCTTTCTTT | CASSLDRNTEAFF
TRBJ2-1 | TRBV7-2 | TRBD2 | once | TGTGCCAGCAGCTTAGCGGCGGGAGACTACAATGAGCAGTTCTTC | CASSLAAGDYNEQFF
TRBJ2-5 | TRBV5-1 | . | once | TGCGCCAGCAGCGTCAGCTACGGACAGCCACAAGAGACCCAGTACTTC | CASSVSYGQPQETQYF
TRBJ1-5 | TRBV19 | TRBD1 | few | TGTGCCAGTACCGCGAACAGGGGTCAGCCCCAGCATTTT | CASTANRGQPQHF
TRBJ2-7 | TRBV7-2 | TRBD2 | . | TGTGCCAGCAGCTTAGGGGGTAGCGGGGGGCCTGCGTACGAGCAGTACTTC | CASSLGGSGGPAYEQYF
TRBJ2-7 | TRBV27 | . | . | TGTGCCAGCAGAGGAGCGAGACAGCCTCCCTACGAGCAGTACTTC | CASRGARQPPYEQYF
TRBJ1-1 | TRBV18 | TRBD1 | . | TGTGCCAGCTCACCTGGGCAGGGGGTCGCTGAAGCTTTCTTT | CASSPGQGVAEAFF
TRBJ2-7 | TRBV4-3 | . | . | TGCGCCAGCAGCCCACAAAATCACAGGGAACGGTACTTC | CASSPQNHRERYF
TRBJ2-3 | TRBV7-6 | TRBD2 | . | TGTGCCAGCAGCTTAAGAGGACTAGCGGGAGGGGGCACAGATACGCAGTATTTT | CASSLRGLAGGGTDTQYF
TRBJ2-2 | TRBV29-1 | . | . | TGCAGCGTTGAAGCCCAGGGGAACACCGGGGAGCTGTTTTTT | CSVEAQGNTGELFF
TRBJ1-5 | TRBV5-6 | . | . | TGTGCCAGCAGCCGCGCTAGACTCGCGGGACAGCCCCAGCATTTT | CASSRARLAGQPQHF
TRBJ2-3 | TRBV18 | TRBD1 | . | TGTGCCAGCTCACCTGTGACAGGGGATGAAGATACGCAGTATTTT | CASSPVTGDEDTQYF